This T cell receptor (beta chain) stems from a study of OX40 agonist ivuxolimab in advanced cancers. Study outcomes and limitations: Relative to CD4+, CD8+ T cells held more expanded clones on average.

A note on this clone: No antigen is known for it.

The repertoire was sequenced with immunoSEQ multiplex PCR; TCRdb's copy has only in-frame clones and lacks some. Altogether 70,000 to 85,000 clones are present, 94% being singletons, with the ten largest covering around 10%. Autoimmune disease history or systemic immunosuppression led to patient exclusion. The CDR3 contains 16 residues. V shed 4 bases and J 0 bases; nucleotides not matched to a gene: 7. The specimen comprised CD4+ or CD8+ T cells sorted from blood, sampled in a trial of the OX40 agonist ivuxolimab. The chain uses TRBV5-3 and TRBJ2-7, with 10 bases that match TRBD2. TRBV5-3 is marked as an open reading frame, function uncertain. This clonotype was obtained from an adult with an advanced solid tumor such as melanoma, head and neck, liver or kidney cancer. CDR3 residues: CARSPVGLADSYEQYF. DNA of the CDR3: TGTGCCAGAAGCCCGGTCGGACTAGCGGACTCCTACGAGCAGTACTTC.